This is a list of T cell receptor beta chains from one sample in a study of blood T cells in healthy people across ages. TCRdb re-derived calls from the 5' RACE reads in MiXCR, one entry per CDR3 protein. The sample has approximately 800,000 distinct CDR3 sequences, about 55% seen once. The sequenced material came from blood. These receptors originate from a man at least 80 years old in good health. Each CDR3 is given with its conserved first and last residue. The order of the fields is D gene, clone size, V gene, J gene, CDR3 DNA, CDR3 protein. The D gene is left open where the match is weak. The listing skips clone size in some rows; elsewhere it reads once, few, many or a size class.

D: TRBD1
size: NA
V: TRBV5-1
J: TRBJ2-7
DNA: TGCGCCAGCAGCCAGGTACAGGGGGCGCTGGGCGAGCAGTACTTC
CDR3: CASSQVQGALGEQYF

D: TRBD2
size: few
V: TRBV10-3
J: TRBJ2-7
DNA: TGTGCCATCAGTGATTGGGCGGGAGAGTCCTACGAGCAGTACTTC
CDR3: CAISDWAGESYEQYF

D: TRBD2
size: NA
V: TRBV7-2
J: TRBJ2-3
DNA: TGTGCCAGCAGCTTGACTAGCGGACCCATGTTGGACAGAGACGCGTATTTT
CDR3: CASSLTSGPMLDRDAYF

D: NA
size: few
V: TRBV2
J: TRBJ1-5
DNA: TGTGCCAGTTTAGGGGGGGTTAGCAATCAGCCCCAGCATTTT
CDR3: CASLGGVSNQPQHF

D: TRBD2
size: few
V: TRBV7-6
J: TRBJ2-3
DNA: TGTGCCAGCAGCCACGGCAAGCGGGAGGTTTTATGGTCGGCCGATACGCAGTATTTT
CDR3: CASSHGKREVLWSADTQYF

D: TRBD1
size: NA
V: TRBV6-5
J: TRBJ2-7
DNA: TGTGCCAGCGGAGTCCCCCGGGACAGTCACTACGAGCAGTACTTC
CDR3: CASGVPRDSHYEQYF

D: NA
size: few
V: TRBV6-6
J: TRBJ2-7
DNA: TGTGCCAGCAGTTACAAGCAGGGAATATTCTACGAGCAGTACTTC
CDR3: CASSYKQGIFYEQYF

D: TRBD1
size: NA
V: TRBV27
J: TRBJ1-2
DNA: TGTGCCAGCAGGGCCGCCCCCCGGGACAGCGTCGTAGCTAACTATGGCTACACCTTC
CDR3: CASRAAPRDSVVANYGYTF

D: TRBD1
size: NA
V: TRBV20-1
J: TRBJ2-7
DNA: TGCAGTGCTAGAATCCCCAGGGGGCCCTACAATGAGCAGTACTTC
CDR3: CSARIPRGPYNEQYF

D: NA
size: NA
V: TRBV3-1
J: TRBJ1-1
DNA: TGTGCCAGCAGCCGCACGACCTTAAACACTGAAGCTTTCTTT
CDR3: CASSRTTLNTEAFF

D: NA
size: NA
V: TRBV12-3/TRBV12-4
J: TRBJ2-1
DNA: TGTGCCAGCAGAGGTGACAGTTACTACAATGAGCAGTTCTTC
CDR3: CASRGDSYYNEQFF

D: TRBD1
size: NA
V: TRBV20-1
J: TRBJ2-5
DNA: TGCAGTGCTCGAATCTTGACAGGGAAGCAAGAGACCCAGTACTTC
CDR3: CSARILTGKQETQYF

D: TRBD1
size: few
V: TRBV5-1
J: TRBJ2-4
DNA: TGCGCCAGCAGAATCGGGGACAGGGGGCACTTCATTCAGTACTTC
CDR3: CASRIGDRGHFIQYF

D: NA
size: NA
V: TRBV7-9
J: TRBJ2-1
DNA: TGTGCCAGCACCGGGCGTGCTCCGGAGGGCTACGAGCAGTTCTTC
CDR3: CASTGRAPEGYEQFF

D: TRBD1
size: few
V: TRBV29-1
J: TRBJ1-1
DNA: TGCAGCGTTGACCTAAGACAGGGCCCGACTGAAGCTTTCTTT
CDR3: CSVDLRQGPTEAFF

D: NA
size: NA
V: TRBV3-1
J: TRBJ2-3
DNA: TGTGCCAGCAGCCGGGATAGGGTTACGCAGTATTTT
CDR3: CASSRDRVTQYF

D: TRBD1
size: once
V: TRBV29-1
J: TRBJ1-1
DNA: TGCAGCGGATCCGGGACAGGAGCTTTCTTT
CDR3: CSGSGTGAFF

D: NA
size: NA
V: TRBV13
J: TRBJ2-3
DNA: TGTGCCAGCAGCTCCCACGGGCCTCTCCCCCCAGATACGCAGTATTTT
CDR3: CASSSHGPLPPDTQYF

D: NA
size: few
V: TRBV5-1
J: TRBJ2-3
DNA: TGCGCCAGCAGCTTGGCCCGGGAGCCCAGATACGCGTATTTT
CDR3: CASSLAREPRYAYF

D: NA
size: NA
V: TRBV20-1
J: TRBJ1-2
DNA: TGCAGTGCTAGAGATCTCTCCATCATGAGGTTCTATGGCTACACCTTC
CDR3: CSARDLSIMRFYGYTF

D: NA
size: NA
V: TRBV4-1
J: TRBJ1-1
DNA: TGCGCCAGCAGCCAAGTAAGCGGGAGAGAGTTCACTGAAGCTTTCTTT
CDR3: CASSQVSGREFTEAFF

D: TRBD2
size: few
V: TRBV7-2
J: TRBJ2-1
DNA: TGTGCCAGCAGTCTGACTAGCGGGAGATACAATGAGCAGTTCTTC
CDR3: CASSLTSGRYNEQFF

D: TRBD1
size: NA
V: TRBV29-1
J: TRBJ2-3
DNA: TGCAGCGTTGTGGGACAGTTACACAGAGACGCGTATTTT
CDR3: CSVVGQLHRDAYF

D: NA
size: NA
V: TRBV6-5
J: TRBJ1-4
DNA: TGTGCCAGCAGTCAGTCCGGGGAATATGAAAAACTGTTTTTT
CDR3: CASSQSGEYEKLFF

D: NA
size: few
V: TRBV13
J: TRBJ1-2
DNA: TGTGCCAGCAGCACCTGGGGGGACAACGACTATGGCTACACCTTC
CDR3: CASSTWGDNDYGYTF

D: TRBD1
size: NA
V: TRBV11-1
J: TRBJ2-7
DNA: TGTGCCAGCAGCTTTTCGCCGGACAGGGGGGCCTACGAGCAGTACTTC
CDR3: CASSFSPDRGAYEQYF

D: TRBD2
size: NA
V: TRBV4-2
J: TRBJ2-7
DNA: TGTGCCAGCAGCCAAGATAGGCCTAGCGGGGTGTACGAGCAGTACTTC
CDR3: CASSQDRPSGVYEQYF

D: TRBD1
size: few
V: TRBV24-1
J: TRBJ2-1
DNA: TGTGCCACCAGTGATTCACAGGGGCAAAGGTACAATGAGCAGTTCTTC
CDR3: CATSDSQGQRYNEQFF

D: NA
size: once
V: TRBV5-1
J: TRBJ2-2
DNA: TGCGCCAGCAGCCTACCAGGGGCCGGGACCGGGGAGCTGTTTTTT
CDR3: CASSLPGAGTGELFF

D: NA
size: few
V: TRBV20-1
J: TRBJ2-6
DNA: TGCAGTGCTAGAGGACCCGGGGTCTCTGGGGCCAACGTCCTGACTTTC
CDR3: CSARGPGVSGANVLTF

D: NA
size: NA
V: TRBV7-8
J: TRBJ1-5
DNA: TGTGCCAGCAGCTTAGTTGGAACTCAGCCCCAGCATTTT
CDR3: CASSLVGTQPQHF

D: TRBD2
size: few
V: TRBV4-1
J: TRBJ2-1
DNA: TGCGCCAGCAGCCAAACGGGGGGACTAGCGGGGAACAATGAGCAGTTCTTC
CDR3: CASSQTGGLAGNNEQFF

D: NA
size: few
V: TRBV7-9
J: TRBJ2-7
DNA: TGTGCCAGCAGCTTCCGAGGTGGTGGAGTCGAGCAGTACTTC
CDR3: CASSFRGGGVEQYF

D: NA
size: few
V: TRBV18
J: TRBJ2-7
DNA: TGTGCCAGCTCACCTGCGACAGGTGTCGAGCAGTACTTC
CDR3: CASSPATGVEQYF

D: TRBD1
size: few
V: TRBV29-1
J: TRBJ2-6
DNA: TGCAGCGTCCGGGGACAGGGCGTCTCTGGGGCCAACGTCCTGACTTTC
CDR3: CSVRGQGVSGANVLTF

D: NA
size: few
V: TRBV30
J: TRBJ1-1
DNA: TGTGCCTGGAGAGAACCGAACACTGAAGCTTTCTTT
CDR3: CAWREPNTEAFF

D: TRBD1
size: NA
V: TRBV2
J: TRBJ2-5
DNA: TGTGCCAGCACCTCGTGGGGCCGGGACAGCGTCAGTCAGAGAGAGCAGTACTTC
CDR3: CASTSWGRDSVSQREQYF

D: NA
size: NA
V: TRBV7-2
J: TRBJ1-2
DNA: TGTGCCAGCAGCGCCGAGGTGGGGGGCGTGGGTGGCTACACCTTC
CDR3: CASSAEVGGVGGYTF

D: NA
size: NA
V: TRBV20-1
J: TRBJ1-4
DNA: TGCAGTGCCGTACAGTCAACTAATGAAAACCTGTTTTTT
CDR3: CSAVQSTNENLFF

D: NA
size: NA
V: TRBV7-9
J: TRBJ2-7
DNA: TGTGCCAGCCTAGAGGGTGCGTCCTCCTACGAGCAGTACTTC
CDR3: CASLEGASSYEQYF

D: NA
size: NA
V: TRBV28
J: TRBJ2-5
DNA: TGTGCCAGCAGCTTAGACAGTACCAAGGAGACCCAGTACTTC
CDR3: CASSLDSTKETQYF

D: TRBD1
size: NA
V: TRBV6-5
J: TRBJ2-7
DNA: TGTGCCAGCAGTTACTCACTCACAGGGGTATGGGAGCAGTACTTC
CDR3: CASSYSLTGVWEQYF

D: NA
size: NA
V: TRBV9
J: TRBJ2-1
DNA: TGTGCCAGCACGTCTAGGCCGAGGATCTCCTACAATGAGCAGTTCTTC
CDR3: CASTSRPRISYNEQFF

D: NA
size: NA
V: TRBV29-1
J: TRBJ1-5
DNA: TGCAGCGTTGGAGTGCAGGCTAATCAGCCCCAGCATTTT
CDR3: CSVGVQANQPQHF

D: TRBD2
size: NA
V: TRBV5-5
J: TRBJ2-4
DNA: TGTGCCAGCTCACCGGGACTAGCGGGAGTACCCCGCACCAAAAACATTCAGTACTTC
CDR3: CASSPGLAGVPRTKNIQYF

D: TRBD2
size: once
V: TRBV7-9
J: TRBJ2-1
DNA: TGTGCCGGCAGCCGGGGGGGCAGGGGTTCCTACAATGAGCAGTTCTTC
CDR3: CAGSRGGRGSYNEQFF

D: NA
size: NA
V: TRBV14
J: TRBJ2-5
DNA: TGTGCCGGCAGCCAAGTCAAGGAGACCCAGTACTTC
CDR3: CAGSQVKETQYF

D: TRBD2
size: NA
V: TRBV12-3/TRBV12-4
J: TRBJ2-7
DNA: TGTGCCAGCAGTTTCGCGACTAGCGGGAGGGGGAGCAGAGAGCAGTACTTC
CDR3: CASSFATSGRGSREQYF

D: NA
size: NA
V: TRBV2
J: TRBJ2-5
DNA: TGTGCCAGCAGTGAACCCGACAGGATCTACCAAGAGACCCAGTACTTC
CDR3: CASSEPDRIYQETQYF

D: NA
size: NA
V: TRBV20-1
J: TRBJ1-6
DNA: TGCAGTGCTAGTCGGGGGGGGAAGAATTCACCCCTCCACTTT
CDR3: CSASRGGKNSPLHF

D: TRBD2
size: NA
V: TRBV5-5
J: TRBJ2-3
DNA: TGTGCCAGCAGCATAATGGGACTAGCGGTCACAGGTACGCAGTATTTT
CDR3: CASSIMGLAVTGTQYF

D: NA
size: NA
V: TRBV6-2/TRBV6-3
J: TRBJ2-4
DNA: TGTGCCAGCAGCAAGCCCATACTAGCCAAAAACATTCAGTACTTC
CDR3: CASSKPILAKNIQYF

D: NA
size: few
V: TRBV24-1
J: TRBJ2-7
DNA: TGTGCCACCAGTTCCGCGCATAGCTCCTACGAGCAGTACTTC
CDR3: CATSSAHSSYEQYF